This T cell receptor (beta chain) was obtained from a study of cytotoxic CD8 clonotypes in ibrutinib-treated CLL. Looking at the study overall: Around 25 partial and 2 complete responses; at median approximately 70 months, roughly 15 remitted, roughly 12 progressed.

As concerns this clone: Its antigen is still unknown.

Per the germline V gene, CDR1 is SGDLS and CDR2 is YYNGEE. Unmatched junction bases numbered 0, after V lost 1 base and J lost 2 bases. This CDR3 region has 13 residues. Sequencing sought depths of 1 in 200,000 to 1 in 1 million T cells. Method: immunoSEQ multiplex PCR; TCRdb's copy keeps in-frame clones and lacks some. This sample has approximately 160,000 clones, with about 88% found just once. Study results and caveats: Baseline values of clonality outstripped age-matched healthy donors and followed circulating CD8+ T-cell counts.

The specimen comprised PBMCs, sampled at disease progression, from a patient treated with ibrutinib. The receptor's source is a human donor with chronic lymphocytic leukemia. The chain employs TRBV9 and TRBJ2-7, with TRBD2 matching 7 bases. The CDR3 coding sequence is TGTGCCAGCAGCGTAAGCGGGGCCTACGAGCAGTACTTC. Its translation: CASSVSGAYEQYF.